This T cell receptor (beta chain) was identified in a study of blood T cell repertoires in COVID-19. Trimming cost V 2 bases and J 1 base, with 12 bases left between them. Germline lookup yields CDR1 SGDLS and CDR2 YYNGEE. CDR3 length: 15 residues. Profiled with immunoSEQ multiplex PCR; TCRdb holds only in-frame clones, not every one. The profile shows some 300,000 clones, 88% of them singletons. This clonotype was sampled from a woman aged 30 to 39 who had recovered from COVID-19. The genes are TRBV9 and TRBJ1-1; a possible D gene is TRBD1 (6 bases). The sample was peripheral blood. The CDR3 nucleotides read TGTGCCAGCAGCGTTATCCCGGGACAGAACACTGAAGCTTTCTTT. Protein product: CASSVIPGQNTEAFF.